The TCR beta chain described here comes from a study of type 1 and type 2 diabetes patients (dated by TCRdb to 2016 to 2018). As for the study more broadly: The cohort comprised fewer than 10 type 1 diabetes patients, a few type 2 diabetes patients and about 6 nondiabetic controls recruited in China. When approximately 19-cycle amplification was compared with roughly 24-cycle amplification, V gene usage looked similar, suggesting that primer efficiencies were similar and PCR bias was random. The whole study generated 18,976,912 paired-end reads. Throughout the study, CD4 or CD8 MicroBeads on MACS columns were used to positively select CD4+ and CD8+ T cells from PBMCs. Type 2 diabetes patients served as a disease comparison group for the type 1 diabetes patients. TCRbeta libraries were sequenced paired-end on Illumina HiSeq 2000 or MiSeq instruments. The study used high-throughput sequencing to profile TCRbeta repertoires and compare individuals with type 1 diabetes, type 2 diabetes and no diabetes.

The data were produced on an Illumina MiSeq. For TCRbeta CDR3 amplification, the template was genomic DNA taken from the sorted T cell subsets. The TCRbeta CDR3 region was amplified by multiplex PCR with 30 forward and 13 reverse primers. PCR products were purified with AMPure XP beads, after which indices and adaptors were added in a second approximately 25-cycle PCR. Libraries were gel-purified using the QIAquick Gel Extraction Kit before sequencing. The paper's data handling went like this. FLASH was used to merge the paired-end reads, and IgBLAST was used to align the reads to IMGT V, D and J germline references. Reads with less than 70% alignment identity to germline references were removed, leaving 11,114,426 reads across the study. IMGT definitions were followed to assign CDR3 boundaries, reading frame and productivity. A highly-expanded clone was defined as any clone making up 1% or more of reads, and normalized Shannon entropy served as the measure of diversity. Group differences in Shannon entropy were tested with unpaired two-tailed t-tests. TCRdb trimmed the raw reads at Q25, called clones with MiXCR and kept productive beta chains. A single entry per CDR3 protein holds the most common genes and DNA from its merged rows. TCRdb, not the original authors, processed these V and J calls. The sample data list a few hundred thousand distinct CDR3 sequences, and around 47% of these were observed just once. The ten largest clones take up approximately 14% of the sample.

Paper-wide results and their limitations: Few highly-expanded CD4+ clones, median one, were found in type 2 diabetes patients, accounting for a median about 4.2% of reads. In both CD4+ and CD8+ T cells, type 2 diabetes repertoires were highly diverse and significantly more diverse than type 1 diabetes repertoires. Because only a limited number of T2D and control samples were sequenced, some T1D-only HECs might also appear in more T2D or control samples. The study groups were not matched for age and gender, which could possibly have biased interpretation. Type 2 diabetes and control samples had highly correlated V and J gene usage patterns, with the correlation between samples averaging roughly 0.97.

From a lookup of the germline V gene (reference sequence), CDR1 and CDR2 are WNHNN and SYGVQD. The cysteine opens and the phenylalanine closes a CDR3 of 15 amino acids. Just the 45-base CDR3 DNA is kept, in frame starting at base 1. V lost 2 bases and J lost 4 bases, and the count of bases not matched to a germline gene is 4. Every diabetic patient fulfilled standard classification criteria for type 1 or type 2 diabetes, and glucose and C-peptide were evaluated using WHO-recommended methods. Donors with other autoimmune diseases or infections within the previous four weeks were excluded from participation. Roughly 9.5 milliliters of peripheral blood were collected from each participant. LymphoPrep density separation was used to isolate PBMCs. At least ten counts were recorded for this clonotype. Its recognized antigen is unknown. No much larger clone is present one base from it, and per-base qualities are unavailable.

The chain is encoded by TRBV10-1 joined to TRBJ2-2, and 7 junctional nucleotides match TRBD1. The sequencing input was peripheral blood mononuclear cells (PBMCs). This sequence was found in a man aged 18 to 30 with type 2 diabetes. DNA sequence: TGCGCCAGCAGTGAGAAGGGGGCGAGCACCGGGGAGCTGTTTTTT. This encodes CASSEKGASTGELFF.